The 15 T cell receptor beta chains reported below all come from one sample, sequenced in a study of blood T cell repertoires in COVID-19. Profiling relied on immunoSEQ multiplex PCR, and the TCRdb table lists in-frame clones only, not all of them. The data show 380,000 or so clones, about 86% seen once. The material sequenced was peripheral blood. The receptors were gathered from a woman aged 60 to 75 with COVID-19, enrolled during active disease.

V is TRBV18 and J is TRBJ2-5; D perhaps matches TRBD1 (6 bases). The CDR3 is 13 amino acids. Looked up from germline, CDR1 is KGHSH and CDR2 is LQKENI. V lost 3 bases to trimming and J lost 3 bases, with 8 bases between them. The CDR3 nucleotides are TGTGCCAGCTCACCGCGGACAGAAGAGACCCAGTACTTC. This sequence encodes CASSPRTEETQYF.

This chain links TRBV5-6 with TRBJ1-6, with TRBD1 identical over 7 bases. The CDR3 has 14 amino acids. Germline trimming cut 4 bases from V and 9 bases from J; bases unmatched to any gene: 7. The germline gives CDR1 SGHDT, CDR2 YYEEEE. The CDR3 loop reads CASSEIDRVSPLHF. CDR3 in DNA: TGTGCCAGCAGCGAGATCGACAGGGTTTCACCCCTCCACTTT. Full variable domain (missing parts from reference TRBV5-6 and TRBJ1-6): DAGVTQSPTHLIKTRGQQVTLRCSPKSGHDTVSWYQQALGQGPQFIFQYYEEEERQRGNFPDRFSGHQFPNYSSELNVNALLLGDSALYLCASSEIDRVSPLHFGNGTRLTVT.

V is TRBV5-3 and J is TRBJ1-4, with no clear D. TRBV5-3 has ORF status, its function being uncertain. The ends were cut back, 0 bases at V and 6 bases at J, with 24 bases in the middle. CDR3 length equals 19 residues. This chain's CDR3 is CARSLDVAVREGEDEKLFF. The CDR3 bases are TGTGCCAGAAGCTTGGACGTGGCAGTAAGGGAGGGTGAGGATGAAAAACTGTTTTTT.

V and J are TRBV7-8 and TRBJ1-2, with 8 bases aligning to TRBD1. The CDR3 sequence is 15 residues long. Germline V gives CDR1 SGHVS, CDR2 FQNEAQ. Trimming took 3 bases from V and 8 from J; bases not matched to a gene: 11. CDR3 sequence: CASSLSAQGAKGYTF. The CDR3 coding sequence is TGTGCCAGCAGCTTGTCCGCCCAGGGGGCCAAAGGCTACACCTTC.

The CDR3, as DNA: TGCGCCAGCAGCTTGATGACCGGACAGGGGGCTTCTGGTTCACCCCTCCACTTT. Translating gives CASSLMTGQGASGSPLHF. This chain joins TRBV5-1 and TRBJ1-6; 11 positions match TRBD1. J was trimmed by 9 bases and V by 1 base; bases with no gene match: 12. The CDR3 spans 18 residues. Germline V gives CDR1 SGHRS, CDR2 YFSETQ.

About this clone: This same CDR3 is encoded by further DNA sequences in the sample. The chain joins TRBV10-3 to TRBJ1-2; 8 bases are a match to TRBD1. Unmatched junction bases numbered 3, after V lost 7 bases and J lost 5 bases. The CDR3 runs to 12 residues. Germline V gene data show CDR1 as ENHRY and CDR2 as SYGVKD. The DNA of the CDR3 is TGTGCCATCACCGGGACAGGTTATGGCTACACCTTC. Encoded protein: CAITGTGYGYTF.

J is TRBJ2-7 and V is TRBV5-4; perhaps TRBD2 as D (5 bases). The germline gives CDR1 SGHNT, CDR2 YYREEE (reference sequence). V gave up 5 bases and J gave up 3 bases, with 18 bases separating them. The CDR3 has 15 amino acids. The CDR3, as DNA: TGTGCCAGCAGGCAAAGCTCGGAGGCTTTCTACGAGCAGTACTTC. This gives the protein CASRQSSEAFYEQYF.

The chain links TRBV7-8 to TRBJ2-7, with D unresolved. Germline CDR1 reads SGHVS; CDR2 reads FQNEAQ. The CDR3 covers 13 residues. Trimming left V 5 bases short and J 4 bases short, with 12 bases between. For the CDR3, the DNA is TGTGCCAGCAGCCTAGGGCCTTTATACGAGCAGTACTTC. Protein product: CASSLGPLYEQYF. The variable domain in full, completed from reference TRBV7-8 and TRBJ2-7, reads GAGVSQSPRYKVAKRGQDVALRCDPISGHVSLFWYQQALGQGPEFLTYFQNEAQLDKSGLPSDRFFAERPEGSVSTLKIQRTQQEDSAVYLCASSLGPLYEQYFGPGTRLTVT.

The chain is built from TRBV29-1 and TRBJ1-2; the match to TRBD1 covers 11 bases. The CDR3 runs to 14 residues. Unmatched junction bases numbered 4, after V lost 6 bases and J lost 1 base. Germline CDR1 and CDR2: SQVTM and ANQGSEA. As DNA, the CDR3 is TGCAGCGTCACCGGGACAGGGGGTAACTATGGCTACACCTTC. Protein: CSVTGTGGNYGYTF. Together with reference TRBV29-1 and TRBJ1-2, the CDR3 gives the full variable domain: SAVISQKPSRDICQRGTSLTIQCQVDSQVTMMFWYRQQPGQSLTLIATANQGSEATYESGFVIDKFPISRPNLTFSTLTVSNMSPEDSSIYLCSVTGTGGNYGYTFGSGTRLTVV.

The V call is TRBV6-1, the J call TRBJ1-4; 8 nucleotides match TRBD1. This CDR3 is built from 14 residues. Looked up from germline, CDR1 is MNHNS and CDR2 is SASEGT. V shed 3 bases and J 5 bases; nucleotides not matched to a gene: 2. CDR3 residues: CASSEGQANEKLFF. The CDR3 DNA reads as TGTGCCAGCAGTGAGGGACAGGCAAATGAAAAACTGTTTTTT.

The J gene is TRBJ2-7, the V gene TRBV5-1, with 11 bases lining up with TRBD2. Germline loops: CDR1 SGHRS, CDR2 YFSETQ. The V segment lost 3 bases and the J segment 0 bases; nucleotides outside the gene matches: 14. This CDR3 has 19 amino acids. The CDR3 DNA reads TGCGCCAGCAGCTGGGGACTAGCGGACTTATCACCAAACTCCTACGAGCAGTACTTC. Protein product: CASSWGLADLSPNSYEQYF.

This chain uses TRBV29-1 with TRBJ1-4; TRBD1 matches 7 bases. The CDR3 covers 13 residues. V was clipped by 6 bases and J by 5 bases; unmatched bases: 6. The germline V gene encodes CDR1 SQVTM and CDR2 ANQGSEA. The CDR3 DNA is TGCAGCGTCGACAGGGAAGGGAATGAAAAACTGTTTTTT. It is translated as CSVDREGNEKLFF.

The chain employs TRBV5-4 and TRBJ2-1, with a possible D match to TRBD2 (5 bases). CDR1 SGHNT and CDR2 YYREEE come from the germline V gene (reference sequence). There are 15 residues in the CDR3. The V and J ends lost 1 base and 4 bases respectively, with 12 bases between them. The CDR3 bases are TGTGCCAGCAGCTTGTCCAGCGGATTTTACAATGAGCAGTTCTTC. It codes for CASSLSSGFYNEQFF.

The V and J genes are TRBV2 and TRBJ1-5; D remains unclear. Trimming stripped 1 base from V and 9 bases from J, with 19 bases between. The CDR3 totals 16 residues. Germline assignment: CDR1 SNHLY and CDR2 FYNNEI. CDR3 DNA: TGTGCCAGCAGTGAAGGTCCCGTGGCAGGCGTGGGGCCCCAGCATTTT. Amino acid sequence: CASSEGPVAGVGPQHF.

The chain uses TRBV2 and TRBJ2-5; 8 bases are a match to TRBD2. Germline values: CDR1 SNHLY, CDR2 FYNNEI. The J segment lost 5 bases and the V segment lost 6 bases, leaving 5 bases of the junction unmatched. The CDR3 spans 13 residues. This chain's CDR3 is CASRRGERETQYF. The CDR3, as DNA: TGTGCCAGCAGGCGGGGGGAACGGGAGACCCAGTACTTC.